Listed below are T cell receptor beta chains from one sample, sequenced in a study of vaccination and CD4 T cells after COVID-19. These TCRs are of unknown antigen specificity. TCRdb reprocessed the PCR reads with MiXCR, giving one entry per CDR3 protein. The table records 15,000 to 20,000 distinct CDR3 sequences, around two fifths of them present only once. Material: CD4+ T cells from blood, cultured in vitro, obtained after SARS-CoV-2 vaccination. The receptor source for this set is a human donor who had recovered from COVID-19. The CDR3 runs from the conserved cysteine through the conserved F or W. A D gene is named only where the DNA matches it firmly. Only part of the rows carry a size: once, few, many, or a class if the clone is expanded.

d_call	clone_size	v_call	j_call	cdr3_nt	cdr3_aa
TRBD2	NA	TRBV20-1	TRBJ2-1	TGCAGTGCCCTTTGGGTAGCGGGTAGCAATGAGCAGTTCTTC	CSALWVAGSNEQFF
TRBD1	once	TRBV12-3/TRBV12-4	TRBJ2-2	TGTGCCAGCAGTTTAGGAGGGGGCCCCGGGGAGCTGTTTTTT	CASSLGGGPGELFF
NA	few	TRBV19	TRBJ1-1	TGTGCCAGTAGTATCTGGGAGGTGAACACTGAAGCTTTCTTT	CASSIWEVNTEAFF
NA	NA	TRBV20-1	TRBJ2-1	TGCAGTGCTAGCCTCTTCCCTGGATATGAGCAGTTCTTC	CSASLFPGYEQFF
NA	NA	TRBV7-2	TRBJ1-1	TGTGCCAGCAGCTTCACAGAGAACACTGAAGCTTTCTTT	CASSFTENTEAFF
TRBD2	once	TRBV6-1	TRBJ2-2	TGTGCCAGCAGTACGGGGAGCGGGAGGCCCCTGAACACCGGGGAGCTGTTTTTT	CASSTGSGRPLNTGELFF
NA	NA	TRBV21-1	TRBJ1-6	TGTGCCAGCAGGAGAGGTCAAGGACAGGGTTATAATTCACCCCTCCACTTT	CASRRGQGQGYNSPLHF
NA	few	TRBV11-3	TRBJ2-2	TGTGCCAGCAGCCTAGCAGGAGGGACCGGGGAGCTGTTTTTT	CASSLAGGTGELFF
NA	NA	TRBV7-2	TRBJ1-2	TGTGCCAGCAGCTTCGTGACAGAAAACTATGGCTACACCTTC	CASSFVTENYGYTF
TRBD2	medium-sized	TRBV24-1	TRBJ2-5	TGTGCCACCAGTGATTTTAGCGGGGGGGAAGAGACCCAGTACTTC	CATSDFSGGEETQYF
NA	NA	TRBV28	TRBJ1-2	TGTGCCAGCGGCCTTTTTACGGACTATGGCTACACCTTC	CASGLFTDYGYTF
TRBD2	NA	TRBV19	TRBJ2-7	TGTGCCAGTAGTACCGGGACTAGCGGAGGGTACGAGCAGTACTTC	CASSTGTSGGYEQYF
NA	NA	TRBV7-2	TRBJ2-1	TGTGCCAGCAGCTTAGTTGGCAGGTCCTACAATGAGCAGTTCTTC	CASSLVGRSYNEQFF
TRBD1	NA	TRBV28	TRBJ1-1	TGTGCCAGCAGTTTGGGGGGACAGACGGGCACTGAAGCTTTCTTT	CASSLGGQTGTEAFF
NA	NA	TRBV6-1	TRBJ2-7	TGTGCCAGCAGTCCCCGATTCGGGACATCGGTATTCGAGCAGTACTTC	CASSPRFGTSVFEQYF
NA	NA	TRBV28	TRBJ1-2	TGTGCCAGCAGTTTTGGGGAAGCGAACTATGGCTACACCTTC	CASSFGEANYGYTF
TRBD1	NA	TRBV6-1	TRBJ1-2	TGTGCCAGCAGTGTCACCGGGACAGGGGGACATGGCTACACCTTC	CASSVTGTGGHGYTF
NA	few	TRBV15	TRBJ2-5	TGTGCCACCAGCAGAGATTCAGAGACCCAGTACTTC	CATSRDSETQYF
TRBD1	few	TRBV11-3	TRBJ2-7	TGTGCCAGCAGCCGGACAGGGTACGAGCAGTACTTC	CASSRTGYEQYF
NA	NA	TRBV6-2/TRBV6-3	TRBJ2-3	TGTGCCAGCAGTTACATAGGTACATGGGGCACAGATACGCAGTATTTT	CASSYIGTWGTDTQYF
NA	few	TRBV6-2/TRBV6-3	TRBJ1-5	TGTGCCAGCAGTTACTTCCTTGCAGGGAACCAGCCCCAGCATTTT	CASSYFLAGNQPQHF
TRBD1	few	TRBV6-5	TRBJ1-6	TGTGCCAGCAGTTATAGGGACAGGGGTTCACCCCTCCACTTT	CASSYRDRGSPLHF
TRBD1	NA	TRBV30	TRBJ1-1	TGTGCCTGGAGTGGGGACAGGCATGCCTCTGAAGCTTTCTTT	CAWSGDRHASEAFF
TRBD1	few	TRBV6-1	TRBJ1-2	TGTGCCAGCAGTCTACAGGGGGGTCATGGCTACACCTTC	CASSLQGGHGYTF
NA	NA	TRBV7-9	TRBJ2-3	TGTGCCAGCAGCCCTAAGGCGGCCACAGATACGCAGTATTTT	CASSPKAATDTQYF
NA	NA	TRBV28	TRBJ1-3	TGTGCCAGCAGTTTGGAACCTGGAAACACCATATATTTT	CASSLEPGNTIYF
TRBD2	NA	TRBV15	TRBJ2-5	TGTGCCACCAGCAGAGGGTCAGCGGGGGAGCAAGAGACCCAGTACTTC	CATSRGSAGEQETQYF
NA	NA	TRBV6-2/TRBV6-3	TRBJ1-1	TGTGCCAGCCAAATGGACGGCAGGTGGAACACTGAAGCTTTCTTT	CASQMDGRWNTEAFF